Each of the 6 T cell receptor beta chains below was sequenced from the same sample in a study of beta chain features in type 1 diabetes. Study-level findings and limits: Shorter TCRB CDR3s, moderately but significantly so, were found in Type 1 diabetes patients in all four CD4+ subsets.

Expressed TCRB transcripts were sequenced after all isolated RNA was converted to cDNA. Repertoires were generated with immunoSEQ multiplex PCR, while TCRdb's copy carries only in-frame clones and drops some. The data show 640,000 or so clones, with roughly 13% seen just once and about 0.02% held by the top ten. These receptors' antigens are unknown. The sequenced sample consisted of naive CD4+ T cells from blood. The origin of the receptors is a young man with type 1 diabetes.

This chain connects TRBV20-1 to TRBJ1-4; D possibly corresponds to TRBD1 (5 bases). The germline V gene encodes CDR1 DFQATT and CDR2 SNEGSKA (reference sequence). The CDR3 length is 11 residues. V lost 7 bases to trimming and J lost 8 bases, with 11 bases between them. CDR3 sequence (DNA): TGCAGTGTCGGGGGTCGGGAAAAACTGTTTTTT. Amino acid sequence: CSVGGREKLFF.

As regards this clone: Other DNA sequences in this sample translate to the same CDR3. This chain links TRBV2 with TRBJ2-7, with D uncertain. This CDR3 contains 12 residues. V gave up 5 bases and J gave up 4 bases, with 9 bases separating them. The germline V gene encodes CDR1 SNHLY and CDR2 FYNNEI. DNA for the CDR3: TGTGCCAGCAGTTCCGACTCGTACGAGCAGTACTTC. It encodes CASSSDSYEQYF.

The chain links TRBV29-1 to TRBJ1-1; tentative D call: TRBD1 (6 bases). CDR3 length: 14 amino acids. Trimming left V 7 bases short and J 1 base short, with 16 bases between. Germline lookup yields CDR1 SQVTM and CDR2 ANQGSEA. CDR3 sequence (DNA): TGCAGCGCCGGGACACAGTTCGGGAACACTGAAGCTTTCTTT. This sequence encodes CSAGTQFGNTEAFF.

This clone turned up a few times. V usage is TRBV6-5 and J usage is TRBJ2-3; D ambiguous. This CDR3 contains 12 residues. Germline lookup yields CDR1 MNHEY and CDR2 SVGAGI. V was trimmed by 5 bases and J by 4 bases, leaving 7 bases between them. CDR3 in amino acids: CASSPRADTQYF. The CDR3 DNA sequence: TGTGCCAGCAGTCCAAGGGCAGATACGCAGTATTTT.

This clone came up a few times. The J gene is TRBJ2-2, the V gene TRBV10-3, with 7 bases fitting TRBD1. The CDR3 runs 17 residues. After removal of 4 bases from V and 3 bases from J, the junction contained 11 bases not matched to a gene. Looked up from germline, CDR1 is ENHRY and CDR2 is SYGVKD. DNA of the CDR3: TGTGCCATCAGTGGAATTCGTAGGGGGCAGGACACCGGGGAGCTGTTTTTT. Translated: CAISGIRRGQDTGELFF.

V usage is TRBV7-9 and J usage is TRBJ1-5, with D hard to call. Germline lookup yields CDR1 SEHNR and CDR2 FQNEAQ (reference sequence). The CDR3 has 13 amino acids. Trimming shortened V by 8 bases and J by 0 bases, and 8 bases separated the two germline ends. This CDR3 reads CASGDYSNQPQHF. CDR3 DNA sequence: TGTGCCAGCGGGGATTATAGCAATCAGCCCCAGCATTTT.